Each of the 22 T cell receptor beta chains below was sequenced from the same sample in a study of blood T cell repertoires in COVID-19. Method: immunoSEQ multiplex PCR; TCRdb's copy keeps in-frame clones and lacks some. Among 90,000 to 120,000 clones listed, around 87% were seen once. Sequenced sample: peripheral blood. The receptors stem from a man aged 50-59 years with acute or convalescent COVID-19.

V and J are TRBV27 and TRBJ2-3; D gene ambiguous. Germline lookup yields CDR1 MNHEY and CDR2 SMNVEV (reference sequence). The V end was cut by 3 bases, the J end by 0 bases, with 7 bases between. The CDR3 contains 14 residues. CDR3 in amino acids: CASSLYRSTDTQYF. The CDR3 coding sequence is TGTGCCAGCAGTTTGTACAGAAGCACAGATACGCAGTATTTT.

This rearrangement joins TRBV2 to TRBJ2-5, with D perhaps TRBD1 (5 bases). Germline-derived CDR1 and CDR2 are SNHLY and FYNNEI. The CDR3 is made up of 14 amino acids. V dropped 4 bases and J dropped 0 bases, with 9 bases sitting between them. The CDR3 sequence: CASSGGRDQETQYF. DNA of the CDR3: TGTGCCAGCAGTGGCGGCAGGGACCAAGAGACCCAGTACTTC.

This clone was picked up one time. The V and J genes are TRBV15 and TRBJ1-1; weak D call: TRBD1 (5 bases). V shed 0 bases and J shed 4 bases, with 9 bases lying between them. CDR1 and CDR2 (germline): LNHNV, YYDKDF (reference sequence). This CDR3 is 14 amino acids long. The CDR3 DNA reads as TGTGCCACCAGCAGAGAGCAGGGAATCACTGAAGCTTTCTTT. It translates to CATSREQGITEAFF.

V and J are TRBV6-5 and TRBJ2-7; 7 bases are shared with TRBD1. The ends lost 6 bases at V and 2 bases at J; junction bases unmatched: 1. This CDR3 is built from 12 residues. Germline CDR1 and CDR2: MNHEY and SVGAGI. CDR3 region: CASRTGTYEQYF. The CDR3 DNA reads as TGTGCCAGCAGGACAGGGACCTACGAGCAGTACTTC.

CDR3 nucleotides: TGCGCCAGCAGCTCCCCCTCCCAGGGGCCCTCGTATGGCTACACCTTC. Translating gives CASSSPSQGPSYGYTF. The V and J genes are TRBV5-1 and TRBJ1-2; D is perhaps TRBD1 (6 bases). Germline V gene data show CDR1 as SGHRS and CDR2 as YFSETQ. The V end lost 3 bases, the J end lost 5 bases, and 20 bases lay between the germline ends. The CDR3 runs 16 residues.

The rearrangement uses TRBV10-3 and TRBJ2-2, with TRBD2 matching 7 bases. V shed 3 bases and J 5 bases; nucleotides not matched to a gene: 6. CDR3 length: 15 residues. Germline V gene sequence: CDR1 ENHRY, CDR2 SYGVKD. As DNA, the CDR3 is TGTGCCATCAGTGATCGGGTGGGAGGGACCGGGGAGCTGTTTTTT. It is translated as CAISDRVGGTGELFF.

The chain recombines TRBV5-1 with TRBJ2-1; weak D call: TRBD2 (6 bases). Trimming shortened V by 4 bases and J by 6 bases, and 14 bases separated the two germline ends. This CDR3 comprises 14 residues. Germline loops: CDR1 SGHRS, CDR2 YFSETQ. CDR3 protein: CASSPGLSPNEQFF. The DNA for the CDR3 is TGCGCCAGCAGCCCCGGACTATCCCCCAATGAGCAGTTCTTC. Full variable domain (rest looked up from reference TRBV5-1 and TRBJ2-1): KAGVTQTPRYLIKTRGQQVTLSCSPISGHRSVSWYQQTPGQGLQFLFEYFSETQRNKGNFPGRFSGRQFSNSRSEMNVSTLELGDSALYLCASSPGLSPNEQFFGPGTRLTVL.

The chain carries TRBV28 and TRBJ2-1; D ambiguous. The CDR3 has 12 amino acids. The ends were cut back, 2 bases at V and 9 bases at J, with 8 bases in the middle. Germline loops: CDR1 MDHEN, CDR2 SYDVKM. The CDR3 protein is CASSLTAGEQFF. As DNA, the CDR3 is TGTGCCAGCAGTTTAACAGCAGGTGAGCAGTTCTTC.

CDR3 in amino acids: CASSLPGQGGYEQYF. The CDR3 coding sequence is TGTGCCAGCAGTTTGCCGGGACAGGGTGGGTACGAGCAGTACTTC. The V and J genes are TRBV28 and TRBJ2-7; 9 bases line up with TRBD1. CDR1 and CDR2 (germline): MDHEN, SYDVKM. With 3 bases clipped from V and 4 bases from J, the junction kept 7 bases outside the gene matches. CDR3 length: 15 amino acids.

The chain is built from TRBV18 and TRBJ1-1, with D perhaps TRBD1 (6 bases). V lost 6 bases to trimming and J lost 3 bases, with 11 bases between them. The CDR3 runs to 13 residues. CDR1 is KGHSH and CDR2 is LQKENI in the germline V gene. The CDR3 sequence is CASSGKGDTEAFF. In DNA form, the CDR3 reads TGTGCCAGCTCGGGGAAGGGGGACACTGAAGCTTTCTTT.

The CDR3 loop is CASSLGGSGNTIYF. The CDR3 nucleotides read TGTGCCAGCAGCTTAGGAGGGTCTGGAAACACCATATATTTT. The V call is TRBV11-2, the J call TRBJ1-3; unclear D gene. The CDR3 has 14 residues. V lost 1 base and J 1 base, leaving 5 bases between the germline ends. The germline V gene encodes CDR1 SGHAT and CDR2 FQNNGV. The full variable domain, its missing parts supplied by reference TRBV11-2 and TRBJ1-3, is EAGVAQSPRYKIIEKRQSVAFWCNPISGHATLYWYQQILGQGPKLLIQFQNNGVVDDSQLPKDRFSAERLKGVDSTLKIQPAKLEDSAVYLCASSLGGSGNTIYFGEGSWLTVV.

The DNA of the CDR3 is TGTGCCAGCAGCCCCGGGACTAGCGCGAAAGTGGCGCAGTATTTT. Translated, it gives CASSPGTSAKVAQYF. The V call is TRBV7-9, the J call TRBJ2-3, with 10 bases lining up with TRBD2. V lost 5 bases, J lost 10 bases, and 12 bases stayed unmatched. The CDR3 length is 15 residues. From germline, CDR1 is SEHNR and CDR2 FQNEAQ (reference sequence).

The chain joins TRBV5-8 to TRBJ2-3; TRBD2 might be the D (6 bases). The CDR3 has 15 residues. V shed 0 bases and J shed 1 base, with 9 bases lying between them. CDR1 is SGHTS, CDR2 YDEGEE, per germline. The CDR3 DNA is TGTGCCAGCAGCTTGGGTCCTAGCGGCACAGATACGCAGTATTTT. Its protein product is CASSLGPSGTDTQYF.

This chain uses TRBV27 with TRBJ1-4, with D possibly TRBD1 on 6 matching bases. Trimming shortened V by 1 base and J by 4 bases, and 13 bases separated the two germline ends. The CDR3 is 16 residues long. The germline V gene has CDR1 MNHEY and CDR2 SMNVEV (reference sequence). CDR3 in amino acids: CASSLLSGDGNEKLFF. In DNA, the CDR3 is TGTGCCAGCAGTTTATTATCAGGGGACGGTAATGAAAAACTGTTTTTT. Filled out from reference TRBV27 and TRBJ1-4, the complete variable domain reads EAQVTQNPRYLITVTGKKLTVTCSQNMNHEYMSWYRQDPGLGLRQIYYSMNVEVTDKGDVPEGYKVSRKEKRNFPLILESPSPNQTSLYFCASSLLSGDGNEKLFFGSGTQLSVL.

The CDR3 loop is CASSPGTGVVGNTEAFF. DNA of the CDR3: TGTGCCAGCAGCCCCGGGACAGGGGTAGTGGGGAACACTGAAGCTTTCTTT. The chain joins TRBV5-6 to TRBJ1-1, with 10 bases aligning to TRBD1. Per the germline V gene, CDR1 is SGHDT and CDR2 is YYEEEE. With V trimmed by 4 bases and J by 1 base, 10 bases remained unmatched. The CDR3 spans 17 residues.

The V and J genes are TRBV6-5 and TRBJ2-2; tentatively, D is TRBD1 (6 bases). Looked up from germline, CDR1 is MNHEY and CDR2 is SVGAGI. Trimming removed 6 bases from V and 5 bases from J, with 16 bases in between. The CDR3 consists of 15 residues. As DNA, the CDR3 is TGTGCCAGCAGAGCTTCGACAGGAGGTACCGGGGAGCTGTTTTTT. This translates into CASRASTGGTGELFF.

The chain is built from TRBV28 and TRBJ2-1; TRBD2 matches at 13 bases. The J segment lost 8 bases and the V segment lost 6 bases, leaving 7 bases of the junction unmatched. Germline CDR1 is MDHEN and CDR2 is SYDVKM. The CDR3 has 15 amino acids. This CDR3 is CASSTGTSGIYEQFF. The CDR3 DNA follows: TGTGCCAGCAGCACCGGGACTAGCGGGATCTATGAGCAGTTCTTC.

The CDR3 DNA is TGTGCCAGCAGCGACCCGGGACACCAATTCTCCTACGAGCAGTACTTC. It translates to CASSDPGHQFSYEQYF. V and J are TRBV7-9 and TRBJ2-7, with D possibly matching TRBD1 (6 bases). This CDR3 region has 16 residues. From germline, CDR1 is SEHNR and CDR2 FQNEAQ (reference sequence). The V end was cut by 5 bases, the J end by 0 bases, with 17 bases between.

Here the CDR3 reads CSVGRGSYNEQFF. The CDR3, as DNA: TGCAGCGTTGGAAGGGGGTCCTACAATGAGCAGTTCTTC. This sequence joins TRBV29-1 and TRBJ2-1, with D possibly being TRBD1 (6 bases). Between the trimmed V and J ends, which lost 4 bases and 1 base, there was a span of 8 bases. Germline CDR1 reads SQVTM; CDR2 reads ANQGSEA. The CDR3 sequence is 13 residues long.

The CDR3 region is CASSDLTSGRPEEQFF. Here the CDR3 DNA reads TGTGCCAGCAGTGATTTAACTAGCGGGAGGCCCGAGGAGCAGTTCTTC. This rearrangement joins TRBV6-4 to TRBJ2-1; 12 nucleotides align to TRBD2. CDR1 is MRHNA, CDR2 SNTAGT, per germline. J was trimmed by 10 bases and V by 3 bases; bases with no gene match: 10. CDR3 length: 16 amino acids.

V usage is TRBV6-5 and J usage is TRBJ1-6; 8 bases agree with TRBD1. This CDR3 region has 14 residues. J lost 8 bases, V lost 10 bases, and 10 bases had no gene match. CDR1 is MNHEY, CDR2 SVGAGI, per germline. As DNA, the CDR3 is TGTGCCAACGGACCGGGACAGGCCTATTCACCCCTCCACTTT. Protein sequence: CANGPGQAYSPLHF.

The chain is built from TRBV9 and TRBJ2-3, with D hard to call. Trimming shortened V by 0 bases and J by 3 bases, and 5 bases separated the two germline ends. CDR1 SGDLS and CDR2 YYNGEE come from the germline V gene. The CDR3 consists of 13 residues. The CDR3 is CASSVVETDTQYF. In nucleotides, the CDR3 is TGTGCCAGCAGCGTAGTAGAGACAGATACGCAGTATTTT.